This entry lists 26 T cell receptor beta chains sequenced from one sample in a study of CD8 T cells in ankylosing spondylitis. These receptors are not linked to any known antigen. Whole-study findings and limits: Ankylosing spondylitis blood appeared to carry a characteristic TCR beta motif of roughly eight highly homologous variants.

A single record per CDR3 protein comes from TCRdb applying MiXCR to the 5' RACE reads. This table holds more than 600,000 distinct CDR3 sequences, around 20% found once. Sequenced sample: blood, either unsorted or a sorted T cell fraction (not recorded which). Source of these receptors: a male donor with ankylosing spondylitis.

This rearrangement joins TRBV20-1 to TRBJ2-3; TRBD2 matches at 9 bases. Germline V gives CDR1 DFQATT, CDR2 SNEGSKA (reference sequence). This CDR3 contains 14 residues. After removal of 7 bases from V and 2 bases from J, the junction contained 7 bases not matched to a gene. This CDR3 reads CSERKRGVTDTQYF. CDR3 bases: TGCAGTGAACGGAAGCGGGGGGTCACAGATACGCAGTATTTT.

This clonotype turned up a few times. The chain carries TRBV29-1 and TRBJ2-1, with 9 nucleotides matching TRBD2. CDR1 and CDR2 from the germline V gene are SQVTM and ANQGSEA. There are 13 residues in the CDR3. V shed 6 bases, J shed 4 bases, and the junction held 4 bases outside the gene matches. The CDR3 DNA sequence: TGCAGCGTGCGGGGGGGGCCGTACAATGAGCAGTTCTTC. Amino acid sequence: CSVRGGPYNEQFF.

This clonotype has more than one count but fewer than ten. CDR3 nucleotide sequence: TGTGCCAGCAGCCTGGGGGGCGCGGGTCTCAATGAGCAGTTCTTC. Translated, it gives CASSLGGAGLNEQFF. The chain recombines TRBV7-8 with TRBJ2-1; D is tentatively TRBD1 or TRBD2 (6 bases each). This CDR3 is built from 15 residues. Per germline, CDR1 SGHVS and CDR2 FQNEAQ. V was shortened by 5 bases and J by 6 bases, with 17 bases between the two germline ends.

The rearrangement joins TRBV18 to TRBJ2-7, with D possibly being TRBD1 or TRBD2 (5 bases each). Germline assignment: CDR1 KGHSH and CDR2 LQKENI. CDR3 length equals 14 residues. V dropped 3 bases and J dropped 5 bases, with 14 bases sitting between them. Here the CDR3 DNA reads TGTGCCAGCTCACCGGGGACGGTCAACGACGAGCAGTACTTC. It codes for CASSPGTVNDEQYF.

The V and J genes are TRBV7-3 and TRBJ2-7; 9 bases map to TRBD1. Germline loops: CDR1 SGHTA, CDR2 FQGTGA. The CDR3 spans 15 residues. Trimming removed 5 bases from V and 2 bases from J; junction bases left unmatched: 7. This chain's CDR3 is CASSPTGGATYEQYF. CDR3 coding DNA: TGTGCCAGCAGCCCGACAGGGGGTGCAACCTACGAGCAGTACTTC.

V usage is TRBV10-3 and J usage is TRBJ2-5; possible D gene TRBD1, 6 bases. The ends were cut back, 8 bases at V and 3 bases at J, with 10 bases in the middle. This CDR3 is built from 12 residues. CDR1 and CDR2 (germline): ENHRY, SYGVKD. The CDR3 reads CAIQGWEETQYF. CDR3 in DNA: TGTGCCATCCAGGGGTGGGAAGAGACCCAGTACTTC.

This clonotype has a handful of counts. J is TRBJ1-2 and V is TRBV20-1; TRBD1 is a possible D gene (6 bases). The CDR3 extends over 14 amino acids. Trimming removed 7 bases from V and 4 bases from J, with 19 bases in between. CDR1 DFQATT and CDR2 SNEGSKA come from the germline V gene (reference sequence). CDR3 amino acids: CSVDKRTAVYGYTF. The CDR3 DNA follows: TGCAGTGTCGATAAGCGGACAGCAGTCTATGGCTACACCTTC.

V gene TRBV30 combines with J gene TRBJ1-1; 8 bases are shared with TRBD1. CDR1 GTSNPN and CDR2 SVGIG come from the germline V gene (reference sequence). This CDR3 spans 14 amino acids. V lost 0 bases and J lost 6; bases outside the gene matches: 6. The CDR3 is CAWSVGDRGSEAFF. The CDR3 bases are TGTGCCTGGAGTGTTGGAGACAGGGGCTCTGAAGCTTTCTTT.

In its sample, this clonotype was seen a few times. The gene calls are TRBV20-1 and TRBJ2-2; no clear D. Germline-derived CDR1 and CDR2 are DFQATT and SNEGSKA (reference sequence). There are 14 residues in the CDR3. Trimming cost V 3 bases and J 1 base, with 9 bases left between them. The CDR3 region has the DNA TGCAGTGCTAGTCTGCCGGAGAACACCGGGGAGCTGTTTTTT. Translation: CSASLPENTGELFF.

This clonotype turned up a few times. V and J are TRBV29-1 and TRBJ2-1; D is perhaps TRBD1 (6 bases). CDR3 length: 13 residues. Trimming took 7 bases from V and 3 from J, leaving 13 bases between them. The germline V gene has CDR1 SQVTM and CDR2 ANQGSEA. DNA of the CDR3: TGCAGCGCTAACAAGGGGGACTACAATGAGCAGTTCTTC. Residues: CSANKGDYNEQFF.

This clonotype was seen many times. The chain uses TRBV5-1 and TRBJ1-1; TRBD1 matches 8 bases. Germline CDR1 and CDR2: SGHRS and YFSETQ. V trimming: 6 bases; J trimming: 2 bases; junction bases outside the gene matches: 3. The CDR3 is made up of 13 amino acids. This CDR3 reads CASNGQGNTEAFF. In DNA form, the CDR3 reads TGCGCCAGCAACGGACAGGGCAACACTGAAGCTTTCTTT. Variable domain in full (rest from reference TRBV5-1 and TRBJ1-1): KAGVTQTPRYLIKTRGQQVTLSCSPISGHRSVSWYQQTPGQGLQFLFEYFSETQRNKGNFPGRFSGRQFSNSRSEMNVSTLELGDSALYLCASNGQGNTEAFFGQGTRLTVV.

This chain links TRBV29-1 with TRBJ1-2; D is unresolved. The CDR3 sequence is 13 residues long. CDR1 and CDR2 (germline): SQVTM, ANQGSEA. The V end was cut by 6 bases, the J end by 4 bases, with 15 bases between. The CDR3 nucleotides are TGCAGCGTCTATCCGCTACCGATCTATGGCTACACCTTC. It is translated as CSVYPLPIYGYTF.

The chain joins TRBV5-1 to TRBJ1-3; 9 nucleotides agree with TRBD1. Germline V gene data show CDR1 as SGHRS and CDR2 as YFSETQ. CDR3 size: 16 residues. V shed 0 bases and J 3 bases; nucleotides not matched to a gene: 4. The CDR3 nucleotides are TGCGCCAGCAGCTTGGGGGGACAGGGTCGTGGAAACACCATATATTTT. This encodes CASSLGGQGRGNTIYF.

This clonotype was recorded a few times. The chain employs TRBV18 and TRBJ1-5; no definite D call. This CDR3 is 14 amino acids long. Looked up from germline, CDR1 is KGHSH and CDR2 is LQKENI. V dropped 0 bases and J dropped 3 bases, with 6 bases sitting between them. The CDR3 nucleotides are TGTGCCAGCTCACCACCAGGTCCCAATCAGCCCCAGCATTTT. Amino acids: CASSPPGPNQPQHF.

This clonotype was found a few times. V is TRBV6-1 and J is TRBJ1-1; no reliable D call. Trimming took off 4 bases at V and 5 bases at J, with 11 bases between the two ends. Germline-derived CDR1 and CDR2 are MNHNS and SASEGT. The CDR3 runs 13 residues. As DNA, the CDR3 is TGTGCCAGCAGTGTCCAAACGCGGACTGAAGCTTTCTTT. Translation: CASSVQTRTEAFF.

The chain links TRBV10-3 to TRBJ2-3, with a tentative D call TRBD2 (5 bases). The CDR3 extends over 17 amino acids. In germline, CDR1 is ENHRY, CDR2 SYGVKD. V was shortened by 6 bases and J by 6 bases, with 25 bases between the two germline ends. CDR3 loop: CAIRDSQGGRALDTQYF. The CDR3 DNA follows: TGTGCCATCAGAGACTCGCAAGGAGGTAGGGCCTTGGATACGCAGTATTTT.

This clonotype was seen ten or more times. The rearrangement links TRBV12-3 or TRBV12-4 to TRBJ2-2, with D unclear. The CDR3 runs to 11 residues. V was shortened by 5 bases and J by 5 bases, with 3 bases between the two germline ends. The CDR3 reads CASSQTGELFF. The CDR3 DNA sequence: TGTGCCAGCAGTCAAACCGGGGAGCTGTTTTTT.

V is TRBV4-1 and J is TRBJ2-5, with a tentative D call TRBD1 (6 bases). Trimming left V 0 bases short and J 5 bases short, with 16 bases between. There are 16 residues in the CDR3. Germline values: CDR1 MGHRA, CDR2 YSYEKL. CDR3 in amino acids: CASSQDPRGQGETQYF. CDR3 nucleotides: TGCGCCAGCAGCCAAGATCCCAGGGGCCAGGGGGAGACCCAGTACTTC.

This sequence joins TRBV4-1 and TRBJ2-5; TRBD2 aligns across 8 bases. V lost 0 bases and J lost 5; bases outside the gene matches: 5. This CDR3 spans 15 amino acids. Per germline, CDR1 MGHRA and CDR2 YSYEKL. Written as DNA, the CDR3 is TGCGCCAGCAGCCAAGAGAAGCGGGAGTGGGAGACCCAGTACTTC. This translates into CASSQEKREWETQYF.

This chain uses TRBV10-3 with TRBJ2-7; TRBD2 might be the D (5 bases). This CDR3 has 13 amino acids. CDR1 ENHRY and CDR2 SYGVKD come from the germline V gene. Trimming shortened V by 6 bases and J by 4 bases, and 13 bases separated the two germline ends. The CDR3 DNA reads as TGTGCCATCAGACACGAGGGCCGGTACGAGCAGTACTTC. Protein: CAIRHEGRYEQYF.

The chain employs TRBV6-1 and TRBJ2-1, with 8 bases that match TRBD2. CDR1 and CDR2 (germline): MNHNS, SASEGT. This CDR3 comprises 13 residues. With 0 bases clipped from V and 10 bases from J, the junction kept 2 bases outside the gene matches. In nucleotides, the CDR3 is TGTGCCAGCAGTGAAGCCGGGGGGGCGGAGCAGTTCTTC. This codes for CASSEAGGAEQFF.

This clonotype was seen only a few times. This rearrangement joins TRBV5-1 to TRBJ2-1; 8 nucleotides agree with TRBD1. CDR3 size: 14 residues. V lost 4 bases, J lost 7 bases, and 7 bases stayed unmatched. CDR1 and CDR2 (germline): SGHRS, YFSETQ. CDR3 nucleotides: TGCGCCAGCAGCCGGTGGGACAGGCGGAATGAGCAGTTCTTC. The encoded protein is CASSRWDRRNEQFF.

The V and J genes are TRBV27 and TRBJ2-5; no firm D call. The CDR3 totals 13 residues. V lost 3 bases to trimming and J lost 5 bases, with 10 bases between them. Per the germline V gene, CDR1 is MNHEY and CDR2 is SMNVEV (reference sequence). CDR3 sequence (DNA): TGTGCCAGCAGTTTCCACATGGCTGAGACCCAGTACTTC. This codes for CASSFHMAETQYF.

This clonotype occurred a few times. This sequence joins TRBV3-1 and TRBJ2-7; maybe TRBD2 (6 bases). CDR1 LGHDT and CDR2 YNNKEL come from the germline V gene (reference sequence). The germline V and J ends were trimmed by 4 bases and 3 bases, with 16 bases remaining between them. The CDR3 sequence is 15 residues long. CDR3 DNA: TGTGCCAGCAGCCCTCGTTCGGAGGGCCTCTACGAGCAGTACTTC. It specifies CASSPRSEGLYEQYF.

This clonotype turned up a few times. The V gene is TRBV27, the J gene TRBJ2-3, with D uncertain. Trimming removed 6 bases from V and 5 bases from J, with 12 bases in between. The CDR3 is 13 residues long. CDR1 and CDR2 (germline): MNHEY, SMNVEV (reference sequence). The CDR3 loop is CASRGYNGDTQYF. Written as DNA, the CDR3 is TGTGCCAGCAGAGGGTACAACGGAGATACGCAGTATTTT.

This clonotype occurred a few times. The CDR3 here is CASSLVRGQESPLHF. The CDR3 DNA is TGTGCCAGCAGCTTAGTGAGGGGGCAGGAGTCACCCCTCCACTTT. The chain is built from TRBV13 and TRBJ1-6; 7 bases fit TRBD1. Germline-derived CDR1 and CDR2 are PRHDT and FYEKMQ (reference sequence). J was trimmed by 10 bases and V by 1 base; bases with no gene match: 7. The CDR3 length is 15 residues.